This TCR beta chain was retrieved from a study of blood T cell repertoires in COVID-19 (dated by TCRdb to the early 2020s). General notes on the study: Collaborator samples came from the United States, Italy and Spain and covered acute and convalescent phases of COVID-19. Where HLA class I and class II types were available, the types were taken from metadata supplied by the sample provider, not from assay-based typing. The samples were drawn from the first 160 participants of the ongoing ImmuneRACE study and from roughly 1,300 subjects provided by 6 global collaborators. Sample metadata almost always included a de-identified subject ID, COVID-19 status, age in years and sex. The dataset comprised deeply sampled blood TCRbeta repertoires from subjects exposed to, actively infected with, or recovered from COVID-19. The repertoires were released in a freely available public database meant as a resource for research on the immune response to SARS-CoV-2. The prospective study material was composed of cDNA or gDNA derived from T cells, B-cell-depleted T cells, or PBMCs.

The paper as a whole reports these results and caveats: The quantity of clinical and demographic metadata differed by source and by participant and was supplied without curation.

Collaborating institutions collected whole blood in K2EDTA tubes following their own protocols. Collaborator samples were shipped for TCRbeta analysis as frozen whole blood, isolated PBMCs, or DNA extracted from either sample type. TCRbeta CDR3 regions were amplified from genomic DNA by means of the immunoSEQ Assay, a bias-controlled multiplex PCR. On the study's bioinformatics: The number of nucleated cells in each sample was estimated from the amplification of reference gene primers within the assay. To quantify the absolute abundance of each unique TCRbeta CDR3 rearrangement, sequence reads were collapsed and filtered. For each sample, productive Simpson clonality was calculated as the square root of Simpson's diversity index over productive rearrangements. TCRdb provides this immuneACCESS table in a form limited to in-frame rearrangements. Some clones are lacking; in checked studies, under half of them reflect an unresolved V gene, and why the rest are absent is not known. That table gives V, J and clone size, and the DNA gave D and trimming. Here the sample has about 45,000 clones; roughly 82% occur a single time. Jointly, the top ten make up more than 13% of the sample.

From its cysteine to its phenylalanine, the CDR3 spans 18 amino acids. The only DNA kept is the CDR3, 54 bases in frame from the first base. Between the V and J ends, shortened by 1 base and 3 bases respectively, the junction contains 19 bases. The germline V gene gives CDR1 as MGHRA and CDR2 as YSYEKL. This clone was counted between two and nine times. What this receptor recognizes is not known. No per-base quality is available; no much larger clone lies one base away. The TCR sequence derives from a human donor in a cohort sampled during active COVID-19. The rearrangement combines TRBV4-1 with TRBJ1-5, with no reliable assignment of the D segment. Specimen: peripheral blood. The bases are TGCGCCAGCAGCCAAGGATTCGACTCCCTCCGGAACAATCAGCCCCAGCATTTT. It encodes CASSQGFDSLRNNQPQHF.